This TCR beta chain was observed in a study of T cell responses to AZD1222 COVID-19 vaccine. The CDR3 is 16 residues long. Germline CDR1 and CDR2: GTSNPN and SVGIG (reference sequence). V was pared by 2 bases and J by 5 bases, with 9 bases of the junction left unmatched. Measured with immunoSEQ multiplex PCR; TCRdb has only the in-frame clones, and not every one. The sample holds fewer than 200,000 clones, 87% seen once. The source material was peripheral blood, sampled 28 days after the second AZD1222 dose. The clonotype originates from an adult who received the AZD1222 COVID-19 vaccine. The chain uses TRBV30 and TRBJ2-5, with 12 bases aligning to TRBD2. CDR3 loop: CAWSRGLAGPWETQYF. CDR3 nucleotides: TGTGCCTGGAGTAGGGGACTAGCGGGCCCCTGGGAGACCCAGTACTTC.